A single sample gave rise to the 11 T cell receptor beta chains below, sequenced in a study of blood T cells in healthy people across ages. It was with a sample-barcoded 5' primer and a J-beta primer mix that a second PCR of about 7 to 12 cycles was run. TCRdb used MiXCR to reprocess the 5' RACE reads, holding one entry per CDR3 protein. The table shows some 1,500,000 distinct CDR3 sequences, with approximately 43% occurring only once. Sequenced input: blood. All receptors come from a woman aged 18-35 years in good health.

In its sample, this clonotype was seen a few times. The rearrangement links TRBV29-1 to TRBJ2-1; D perhaps matches TRBD2 (5 bases). The germline gives CDR1 SQVTM, CDR2 ANQGSEA. The V end was cut by 4 bases, the J end by 7 bases, with 20 bases between. CDR3 length equals 15 residues. The CDR3: CSVGFGLASQNEQFF. The CDR3 coding sequence is TGCAGCGTTGGGTTCGGGCTAGCAAGTCAAAATGAGCAGTTCTTC.

V gene TRBV4-1 combines with J gene TRBJ1-1; tentative D call: TRBD1 (5 bases). Trimming removed 0 bases from V and 10 bases from J, with 18 bases in between. The germline gives CDR1 MGHRA, CDR2 YSYEKL. This CDR3 is built from 15 residues. The CDR3 reads CASSQEKGRLQGAFF. The DNA of the CDR3 is TGCGCCAGCAGCCAAGAGAAGGGGCGCCTTCAGGGAGCTTTCTTT.

The V call is TRBV24-1, the J call TRBJ2-5, with 9 bases lining up with TRBD1. Trimming took 4 bases from V and 2 from J; bases not matched to a gene: 1. This CDR3 has 14 amino acids. CDR1 is KGHDR and CDR2 is SFDVKD in the germline V gene. CDR3 in DNA: TGTGCCACCAGTGACGGACAGGGGCAAGAGACCCAGTACTTC. As protein: CATSDGQGQETQYF.

The table lists this clonotype with many counts. The chain joins TRBV25-1 to TRBJ1-2, with 11 bases matching TRBD1. The CDR3 is 16 amino acids. V lost 10 bases, J lost 8 bases, and 18 bases stayed unmatched. Germline V gene lookup returns CDR1 MGHDK and CDR2 SYGVNS. CDR3 protein: CATNAATGTGGQGYTF. The CDR3 DNA follows: TGTGCCACCAATGCCGCCACCGGGACAGGGGGTCAAGGCTACACCTTC.

The V call is TRBV9, the J call TRBJ2-7; 7 nucleotides agree with TRBD1. Trimming at V came to 1 base and at J to 2 bases, leaving 3 bases not matched to a gene. Germline CDR1 SGDLS, CDR2 YYNGEE. The CDR3 loop spans 14 amino acids. CDR3 protein: CASSVPGQTYEQYF. CDR3 DNA sequence: TGTGCCAGCAGCGTACCGGGACAGACCTACGAGCAGTACTTC.

V and J are TRBV6-6 and TRBJ2-2; D possibly corresponds to TRBD2 (6 bases). The germline V gene encodes CDR1 MNHNY and CDR2 SVGAGI (reference sequence). Trimming shortened V by 4 bases and J by 0 bases, and 12 bases separated the two germline ends. This CDR3 contains 16 residues. Here the CDR3 reads CASSFLRTTNTGELFF. CDR3 in DNA: TGTGCCAGCAGTTTCCTCCGGACTACGAACACCGGGGAGCTGTTTTTT.

This clonotype was seen a few times. Given a much more abundant clone one base away, this may be a read error. This rearrangement joins TRBV4-2 to TRBJ2-7, with 8 bases fitting TRBD2. This CDR3 comprises 16 residues. V trimming: 0 bases; J trimming: 7 bases; junction bases outside the gene matches: 11. In germline, CDR1 is LGHNA, CDR2 YNFKEQ. The CDR3 DNA reads as TGTGCCAGCAGCCAAGATGAAACTAGCGGTTACAATGAGCAGTACTTC. Translation gives CASSQDETSGYNEQYF.

The chain couples TRBV2 to TRBJ1-2; D is unclear. V was trimmed by 7 bases and J by 3 bases, leaving 15 bases between them. The CDR3 covers 14 residues. In germline, CDR1 is SNHLY, CDR2 FYNNEI. Written as DNA, the CDR3 is TGTGCCAGCACATCGGGGAATAGTGACTATGGCTACACCTTC. Its translation: CASTSGNSDYGYTF.

The CDR3 DNA reads TGTGCCAGCAGTTACGGGACTCGGACTGGCGCAGATACGCAGTATTTT. This codes for CASSYGTRTGADTQYF. V is TRBV6-5 and J is TRBJ2-3; maybe TRBD2 (6 bases). Germline V gives CDR1 MNHEY, CDR2 SVGAGI. The V gene lost 2 bases and the J gene lost 4 bases, with 16 bases spanning the gap. There are 16 residues in the CDR3.

This chain connects TRBV5-4 to TRBJ2-2; 8 positions agree with TRBD2. V shed 4 bases, J shed 1 base, and the junction held 6 bases outside the gene matches. Germline assignment: CDR1 SGHNT and CDR2 YYREEE (reference sequence). This CDR3 contains 16 residues. The CDR3 DNA is TGTGCCAGCAGCCCTACGCTAGCGGGGAACACCGGGGAGCTGTTTTTT. Its protein product is CASSPTLAGNTGELFF.

This clonotype was recorded many times. The chain couples TRBV5-1 to TRBJ1-2; 8 nucleotides align to TRBD1. The CDR3 covers 15 residues. The V segment lost 3 bases and the J segment 2 bases; nucleotides outside the gene matches: 6. Germline-derived CDR1 and CDR2 are SGHRS and YFSETQ. CDR3 nucleotide sequence: TGCGCCAGCAGCTCCCTGACAGGGGCGAACTATGGCTACACCTTC. Translation: CASSSLTGANYGYTF.